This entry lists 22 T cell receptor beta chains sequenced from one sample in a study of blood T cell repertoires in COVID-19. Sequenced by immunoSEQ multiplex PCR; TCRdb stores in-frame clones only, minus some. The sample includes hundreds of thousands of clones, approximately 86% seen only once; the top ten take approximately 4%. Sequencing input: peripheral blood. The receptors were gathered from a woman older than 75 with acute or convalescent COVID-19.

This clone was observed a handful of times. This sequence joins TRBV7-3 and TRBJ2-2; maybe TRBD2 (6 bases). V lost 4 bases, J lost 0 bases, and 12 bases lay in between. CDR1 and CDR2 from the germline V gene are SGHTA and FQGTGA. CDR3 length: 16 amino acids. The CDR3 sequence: CASSSSSAANTGELFF. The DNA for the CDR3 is TGTGCCAGCAGCTCCTCTAGCGCCGCGAACACCGGGGAGCTGTTTTTT. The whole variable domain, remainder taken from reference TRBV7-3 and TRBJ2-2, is GAGVSQTPSNKVTEKGKYVELRCDPISGHTALYWYRQSLGQGPEFLIYFQGTGAADDSGLPNDRFFAVRPEGSVSTLKIQRTERGDSAVYLCASSSSSAANTGELFFGEGSRLTVL.

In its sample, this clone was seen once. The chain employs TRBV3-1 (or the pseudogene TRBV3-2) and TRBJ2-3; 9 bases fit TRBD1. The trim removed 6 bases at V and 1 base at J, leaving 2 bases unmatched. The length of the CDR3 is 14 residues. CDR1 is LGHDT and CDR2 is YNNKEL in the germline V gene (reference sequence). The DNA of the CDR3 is TGTGCCAGCAGGAGGACAGGGGGCACAGATACGCAGTATTTT. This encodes CASRRTGGTDTQYF.

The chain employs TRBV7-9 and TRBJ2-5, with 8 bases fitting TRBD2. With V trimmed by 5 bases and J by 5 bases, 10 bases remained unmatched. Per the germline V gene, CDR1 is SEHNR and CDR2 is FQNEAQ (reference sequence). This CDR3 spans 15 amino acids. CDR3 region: CASSRASGGVETQYF. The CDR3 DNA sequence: TGTGCCAGCAGCCGTGCCAGCGGGGGCGTTGAGACCCAGTACTTC.

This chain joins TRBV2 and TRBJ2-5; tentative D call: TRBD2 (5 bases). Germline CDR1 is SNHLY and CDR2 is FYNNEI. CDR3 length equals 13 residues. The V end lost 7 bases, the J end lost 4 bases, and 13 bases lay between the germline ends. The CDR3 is CASTHAGGETQYF. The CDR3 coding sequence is TGTGCCAGCACCCACGCGGGCGGAGAGACCCAGTACTTC.

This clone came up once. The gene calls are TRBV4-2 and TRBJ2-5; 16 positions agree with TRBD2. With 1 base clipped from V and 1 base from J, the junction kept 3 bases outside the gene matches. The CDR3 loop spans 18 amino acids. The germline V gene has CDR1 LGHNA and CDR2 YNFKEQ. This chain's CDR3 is CASSQAGTSGGAQETQYF. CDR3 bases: TGTGCCAGCAGCCAAGCTGGGACTAGCGGGGGGGCCCAAGAGACCCAGTACTTC.

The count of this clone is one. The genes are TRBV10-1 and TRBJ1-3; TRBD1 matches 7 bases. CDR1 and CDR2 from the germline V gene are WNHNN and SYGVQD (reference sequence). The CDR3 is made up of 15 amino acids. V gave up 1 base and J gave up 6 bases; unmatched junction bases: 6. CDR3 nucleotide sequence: TGCGCCAGCAGTGAGTTAGGGGGCCTTGAAAACACCATATATTTT. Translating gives CASSELGGLENTIYF.

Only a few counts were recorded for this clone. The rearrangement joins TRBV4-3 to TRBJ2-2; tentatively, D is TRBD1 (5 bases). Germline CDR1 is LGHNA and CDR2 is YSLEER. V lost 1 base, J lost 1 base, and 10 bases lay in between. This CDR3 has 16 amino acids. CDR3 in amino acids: CASSQGTTVNTGELFF. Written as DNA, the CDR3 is TGCGCCAGCAGCCAAGGGACAACTGTGAACACCGGGGAGCTGTTTTTT.

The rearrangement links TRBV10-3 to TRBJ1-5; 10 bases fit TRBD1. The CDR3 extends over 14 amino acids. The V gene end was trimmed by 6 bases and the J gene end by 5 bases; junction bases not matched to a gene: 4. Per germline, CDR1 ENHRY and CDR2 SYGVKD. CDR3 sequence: CAISSGQGDQPQHF. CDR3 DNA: TGTGCCATCAGCAGTGGACAGGGGGATCAGCCCCAGCATTTT.

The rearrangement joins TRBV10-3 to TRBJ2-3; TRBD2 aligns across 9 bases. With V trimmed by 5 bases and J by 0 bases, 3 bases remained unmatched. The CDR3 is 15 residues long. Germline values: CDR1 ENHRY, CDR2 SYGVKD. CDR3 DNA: TGTGCCATCAGTCTTAGCGGGGGTAGCACAGATACGCAGTATTTT. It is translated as CAISLSGGSTDTQYF.

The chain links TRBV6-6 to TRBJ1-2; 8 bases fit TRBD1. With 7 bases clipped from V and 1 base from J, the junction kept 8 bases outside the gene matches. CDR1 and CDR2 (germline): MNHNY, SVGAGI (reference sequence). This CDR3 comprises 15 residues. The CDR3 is CASTQGQDINYGYTF. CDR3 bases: TGTGCCAGCACCCAGGGACAGGACATTAACTATGGCTACACCTTC.

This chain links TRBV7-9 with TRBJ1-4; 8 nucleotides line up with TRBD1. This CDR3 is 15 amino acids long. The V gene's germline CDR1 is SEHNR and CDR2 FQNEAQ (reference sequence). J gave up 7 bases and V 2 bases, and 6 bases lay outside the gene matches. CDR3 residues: CASSLWTGLSEKLFF. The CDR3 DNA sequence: TGTGCCAGCAGCTTATGGACAGGGTTAAGTGAAAAACTGTTTTTT.

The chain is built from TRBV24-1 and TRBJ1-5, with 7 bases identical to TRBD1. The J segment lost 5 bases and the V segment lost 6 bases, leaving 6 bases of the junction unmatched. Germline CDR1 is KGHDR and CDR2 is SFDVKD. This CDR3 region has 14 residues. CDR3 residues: CATSLGQADQPQHF. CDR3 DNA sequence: TGTGCCACCAGTCTAGGACAGGCCGATCAGCCCCAGCATTTT.

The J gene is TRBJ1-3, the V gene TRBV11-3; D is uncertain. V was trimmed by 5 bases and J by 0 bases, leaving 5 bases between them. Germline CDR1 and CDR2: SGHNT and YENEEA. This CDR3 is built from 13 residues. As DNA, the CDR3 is TGTGCCAGCAGCCAGGACTCTGGAAACACCATATATTTT. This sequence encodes CASSQDSGNTIYF.

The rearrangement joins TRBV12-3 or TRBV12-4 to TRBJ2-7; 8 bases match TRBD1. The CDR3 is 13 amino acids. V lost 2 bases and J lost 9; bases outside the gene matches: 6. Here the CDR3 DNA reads TGTGCCAGCAGTTTACAGGGGGCGCTGGGGCAGTACTTC. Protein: CASSLQGALGQYF.

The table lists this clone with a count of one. DNA for the CDR3: TGTGCCAGCAGTCCACCGGGACAGTCAAACACCGGGGAGCTGTTTTTT. Translated: CASSPPGQSNTGELFF. The chain is built from TRBV28 and TRBJ2-2; TRBD1 matches at 7 bases. V gave up 5 bases and J gave up 2 bases; unmatched junction bases: 8. CDR3 length: 16 residues. The germline CDR1 and CDR2 sequences are MDHEN and SYDVKM.

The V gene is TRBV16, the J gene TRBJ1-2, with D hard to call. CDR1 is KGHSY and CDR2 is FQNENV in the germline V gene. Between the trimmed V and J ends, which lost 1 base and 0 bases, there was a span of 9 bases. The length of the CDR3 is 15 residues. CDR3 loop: CASSQLLSSNYGYTF. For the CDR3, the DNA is TGTGCCAGCAGCCAATTACTAAGCTCTAACTATGGCTACACCTTC.

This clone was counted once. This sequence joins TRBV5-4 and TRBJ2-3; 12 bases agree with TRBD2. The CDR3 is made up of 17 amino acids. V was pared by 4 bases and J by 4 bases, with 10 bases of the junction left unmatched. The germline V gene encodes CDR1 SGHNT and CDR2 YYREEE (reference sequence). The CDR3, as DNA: TGTGCCAGCAGCCGGAGGTCTAGCGGGGGGGGTGCAGATACGCAGTATTTT. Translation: CASSRRSSGGGADTQYF.

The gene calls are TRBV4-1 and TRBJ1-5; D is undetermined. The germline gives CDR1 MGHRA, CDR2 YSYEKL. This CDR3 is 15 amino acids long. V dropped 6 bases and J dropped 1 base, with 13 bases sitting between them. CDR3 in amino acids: CASSRGWQSNQPQHF. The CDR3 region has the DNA TGCGCCAGCAGTCGAGGGTGGCAAAGCAATCAGCCCCAGCATTTT.

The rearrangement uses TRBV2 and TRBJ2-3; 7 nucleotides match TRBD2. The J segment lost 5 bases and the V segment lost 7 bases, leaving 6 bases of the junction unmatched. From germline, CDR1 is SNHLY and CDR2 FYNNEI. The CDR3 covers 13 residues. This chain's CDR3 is CASNGGVIDTQYF. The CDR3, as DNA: TGTGCCAGCAATGGGGGGGTTATAGATACGCAGTATTTT.

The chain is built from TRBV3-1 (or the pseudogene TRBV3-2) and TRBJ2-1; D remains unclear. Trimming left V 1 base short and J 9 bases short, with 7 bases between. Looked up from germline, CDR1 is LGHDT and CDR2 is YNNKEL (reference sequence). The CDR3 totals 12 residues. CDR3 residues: CASSQVRSEQFF. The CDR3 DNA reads TGTGCCAGCAGCCAAGTCAGAAGTGAGCAGTTCTTC.

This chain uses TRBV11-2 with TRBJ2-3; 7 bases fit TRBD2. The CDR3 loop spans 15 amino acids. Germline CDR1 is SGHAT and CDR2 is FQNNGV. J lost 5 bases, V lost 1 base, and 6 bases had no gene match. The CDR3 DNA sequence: TGTGCCAGCAGCTTAGCGGGGGGATTAATAGATACGCAGTATTTT. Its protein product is CASSLAGGLIDTQYF.

The CDR3 DNA is TGTGCCAGCAGTGAACATCCCGCGGGGTTAGAGACCCAGTACTTC. This translates into CASSEHPAGLETQYF. This chain joins TRBV25-1 and TRBJ2-5; D is possibly TRBD2 (6 bases). The V gene lost 2 bases and the J gene lost 4 bases, with 14 bases spanning the gap. Germline V gene data show CDR1 as MGHDK and CDR2 as SYGVNS. CDR3 length equals 15 residues.